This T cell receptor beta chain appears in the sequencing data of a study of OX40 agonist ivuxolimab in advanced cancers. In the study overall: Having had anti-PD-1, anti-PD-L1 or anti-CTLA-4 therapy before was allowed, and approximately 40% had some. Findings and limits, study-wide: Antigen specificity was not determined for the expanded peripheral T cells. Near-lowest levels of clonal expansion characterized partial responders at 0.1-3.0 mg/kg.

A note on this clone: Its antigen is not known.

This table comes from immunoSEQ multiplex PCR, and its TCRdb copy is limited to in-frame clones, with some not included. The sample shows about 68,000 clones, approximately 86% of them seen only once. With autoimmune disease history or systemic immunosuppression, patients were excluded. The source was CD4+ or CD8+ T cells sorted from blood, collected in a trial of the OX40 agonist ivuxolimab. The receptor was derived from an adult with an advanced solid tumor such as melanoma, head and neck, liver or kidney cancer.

This chain's CDR3 is CASSLGGQQETQYF. In nucleotides, the CDR3 is TGTGCCAGCAGCTTGGGGGGACAGCAAGAGACCCAGTACTTC. The chain carries TRBV5-4 and TRBJ2-5; 7 bases map to TRBD1. V dropped 0 bases and J dropped 2; count of bases not matched to a gene: 1. The CDR3 loop spans 14 amino acids. Germline V lookup: CDR1 SGHNT, CDR2 YYREEE (reference sequence).